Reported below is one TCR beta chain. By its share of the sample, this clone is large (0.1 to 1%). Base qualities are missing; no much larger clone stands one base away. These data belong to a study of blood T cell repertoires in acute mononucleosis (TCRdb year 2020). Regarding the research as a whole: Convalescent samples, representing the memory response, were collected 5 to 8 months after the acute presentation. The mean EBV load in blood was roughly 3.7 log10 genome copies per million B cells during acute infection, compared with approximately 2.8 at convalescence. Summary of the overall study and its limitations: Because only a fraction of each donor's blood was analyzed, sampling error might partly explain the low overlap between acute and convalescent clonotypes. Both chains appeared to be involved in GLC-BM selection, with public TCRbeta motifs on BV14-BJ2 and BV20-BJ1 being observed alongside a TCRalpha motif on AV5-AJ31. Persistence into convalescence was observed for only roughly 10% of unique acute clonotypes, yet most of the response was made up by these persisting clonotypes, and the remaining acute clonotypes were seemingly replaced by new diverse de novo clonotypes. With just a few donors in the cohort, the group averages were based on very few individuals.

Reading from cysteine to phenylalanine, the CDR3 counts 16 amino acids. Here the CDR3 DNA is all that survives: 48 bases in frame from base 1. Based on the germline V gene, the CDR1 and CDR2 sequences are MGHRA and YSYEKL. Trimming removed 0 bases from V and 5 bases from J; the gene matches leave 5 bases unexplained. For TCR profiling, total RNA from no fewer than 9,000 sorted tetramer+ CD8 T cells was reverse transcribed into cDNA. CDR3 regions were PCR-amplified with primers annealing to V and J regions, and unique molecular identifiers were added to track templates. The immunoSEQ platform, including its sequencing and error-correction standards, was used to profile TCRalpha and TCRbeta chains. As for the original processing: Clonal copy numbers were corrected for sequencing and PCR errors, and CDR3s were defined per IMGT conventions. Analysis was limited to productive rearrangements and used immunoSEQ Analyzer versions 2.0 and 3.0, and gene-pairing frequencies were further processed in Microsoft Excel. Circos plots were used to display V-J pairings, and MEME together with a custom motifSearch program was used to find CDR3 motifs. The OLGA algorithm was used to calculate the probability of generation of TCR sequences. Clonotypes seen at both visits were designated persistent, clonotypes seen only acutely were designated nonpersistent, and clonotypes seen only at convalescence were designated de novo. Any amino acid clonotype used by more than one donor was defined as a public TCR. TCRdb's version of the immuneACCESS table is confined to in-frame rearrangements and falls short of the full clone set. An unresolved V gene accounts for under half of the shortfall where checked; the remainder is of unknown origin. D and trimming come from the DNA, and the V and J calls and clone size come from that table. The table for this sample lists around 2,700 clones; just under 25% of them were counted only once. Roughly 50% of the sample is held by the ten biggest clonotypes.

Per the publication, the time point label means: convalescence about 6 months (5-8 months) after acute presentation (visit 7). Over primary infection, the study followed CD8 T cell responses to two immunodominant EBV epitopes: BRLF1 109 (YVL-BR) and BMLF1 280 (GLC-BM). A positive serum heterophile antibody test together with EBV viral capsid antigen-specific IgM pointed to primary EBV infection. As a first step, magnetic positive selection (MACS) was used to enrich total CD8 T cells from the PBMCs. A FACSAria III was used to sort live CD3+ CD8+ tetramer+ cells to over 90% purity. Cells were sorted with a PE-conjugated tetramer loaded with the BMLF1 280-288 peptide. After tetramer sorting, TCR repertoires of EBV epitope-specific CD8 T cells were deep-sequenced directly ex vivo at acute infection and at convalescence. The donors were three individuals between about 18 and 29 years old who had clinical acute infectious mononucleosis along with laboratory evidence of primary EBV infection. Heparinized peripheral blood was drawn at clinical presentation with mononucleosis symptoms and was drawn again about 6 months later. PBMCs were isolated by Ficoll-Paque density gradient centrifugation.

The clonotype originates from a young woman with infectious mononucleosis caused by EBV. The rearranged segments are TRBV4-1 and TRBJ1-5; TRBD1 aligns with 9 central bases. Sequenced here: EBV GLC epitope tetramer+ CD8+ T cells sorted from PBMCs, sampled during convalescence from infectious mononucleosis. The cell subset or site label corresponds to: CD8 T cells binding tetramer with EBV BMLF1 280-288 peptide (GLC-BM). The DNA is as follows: TGCGCCAGCAGCCAAGATCCCCGGGACAGGGATCAGCCCCAGCATTTT. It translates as CASSQDPRDRDQPQHF.